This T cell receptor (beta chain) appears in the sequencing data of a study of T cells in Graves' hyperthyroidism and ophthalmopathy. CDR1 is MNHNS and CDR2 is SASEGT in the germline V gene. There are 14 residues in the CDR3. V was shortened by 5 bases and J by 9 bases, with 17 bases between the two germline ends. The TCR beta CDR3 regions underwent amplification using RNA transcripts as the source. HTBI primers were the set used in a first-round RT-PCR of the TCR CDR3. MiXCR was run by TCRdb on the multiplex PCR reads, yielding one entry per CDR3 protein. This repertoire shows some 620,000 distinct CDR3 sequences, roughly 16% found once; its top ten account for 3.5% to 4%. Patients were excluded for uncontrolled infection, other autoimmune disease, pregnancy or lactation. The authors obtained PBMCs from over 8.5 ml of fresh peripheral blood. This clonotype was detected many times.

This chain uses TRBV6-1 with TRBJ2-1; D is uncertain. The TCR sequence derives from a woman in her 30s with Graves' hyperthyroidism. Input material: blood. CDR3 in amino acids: CASSIDQGGVEQFF. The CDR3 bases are TGTGCCAGCAGTATCGACCAAGGCGGCGTTGAGCAGTTCTTC.